Included here is one T cell receptor (beta chain) sequence, with context. V lost 3 bases to trimming and J lost 3 bases; unmatched junction nucleotides: 1. CDR1 is DFQATT, CDR2 SNEGSKA, per germline (reference sequence). The CDR3 spans 14 residues. TCRdb reprocessed the RT-PCR reads with MiXCR, giving one entry per CDR3 protein. The sample carries around 700,000 distinct CDR3 sequences, approximately 15% recorded once. The specimen was memory CD4+ T cells from blood. The rearrangement joins TRBV20-1 to TRBJ2-7, with TRBD2 matching over 14 bases. The sequence was collected from a female donor in good health, serving as a healthy control. The CDR3: CSARGLAGDYEQYF. CDR3 in DNA: TGCAGTGCTAGGGGACTAGCGGGAGACTACGAGCAGTACTTC.